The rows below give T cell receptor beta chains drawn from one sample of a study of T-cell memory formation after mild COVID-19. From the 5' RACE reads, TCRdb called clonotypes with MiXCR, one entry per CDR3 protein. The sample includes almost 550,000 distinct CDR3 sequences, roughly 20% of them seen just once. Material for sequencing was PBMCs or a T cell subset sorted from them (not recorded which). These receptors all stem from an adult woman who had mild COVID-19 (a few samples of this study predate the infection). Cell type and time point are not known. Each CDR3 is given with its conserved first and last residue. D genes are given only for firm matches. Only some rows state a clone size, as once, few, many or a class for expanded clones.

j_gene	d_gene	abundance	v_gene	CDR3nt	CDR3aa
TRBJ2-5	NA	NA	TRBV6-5	TGTGCCAGCAGCATCAATCAGGGCCAAGAGACCCAGTACTTC	CASSINQGQETQYF
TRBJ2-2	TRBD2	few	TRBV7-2	TGTGCCAGCAGTGGGACTAGCGGGATCTCCGGGGAGCTGTTTTTT	CASSGTSGISGELFF
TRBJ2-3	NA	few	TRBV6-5	TGTGCCAGCAGTTACTCGAAAGGAACAGATACGCAGTATTTT	CASSYSKGTDTQYF
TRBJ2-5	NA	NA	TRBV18	TGTGCCAGCTCAGTAATATCCGGGACTCAAGAGACCCAGTACTTC	CASSVISGTQETQYF
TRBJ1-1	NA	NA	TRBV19	TGTGCCAGTAGTTTTGGACCGGTTAGCACTGAAGCTTTCTTT	CASSFGPVSTEAFF
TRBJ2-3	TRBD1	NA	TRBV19	TGTGGGACTTTGGACAGGGCGGATCCAGATACGCAGTATTTT	CGTLDRADPDTQYF
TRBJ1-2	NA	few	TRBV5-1	TGCGCCAGCAGCGATCCAGGACAGATCTATGGCTACACCTTC	CASSDPGQIYGYTF
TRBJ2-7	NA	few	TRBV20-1	TGCAGTGCTAGAGACGCCTCAATCGAGCAGTACTTC	CSARDASIEQYF
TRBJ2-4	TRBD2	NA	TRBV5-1	TGCGCCAGCAGCCCGGGACTAGCGGTAAACATTCAGTACTTC	CASSPGLAVNIQYF
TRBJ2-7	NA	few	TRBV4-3	TGCGCCAGCAGCCTACGGGACAACCCCTACGAGCAGTACTTC	CASSLRDNPYEQYF
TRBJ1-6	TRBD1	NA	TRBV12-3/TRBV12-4	TGTGCCAGCAGCTCGGACAGGCAGAATTCACCCCTCCACTTT	CASSSDRQNSPLHF
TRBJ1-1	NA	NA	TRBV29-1	TGCAGCGTCGGGGGAGGGAACACTGAAGCTTTCTTT	CSVGGGNTEAFF
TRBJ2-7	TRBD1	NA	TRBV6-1	TGTGCCAGCAGCGTCACCAGGGGGTCCTACGAGCAGTACTTC	CASSVTRGSYEQYF
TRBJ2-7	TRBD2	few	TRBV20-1	TGCAGTGCTACGCGACTAGCGGCCTACGAGCAGTACTTC	CSATRLAAYEQYF
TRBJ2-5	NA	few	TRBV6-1	TGTGCCAGCAGTGAACCAAGGGGATGGAGCGAAGAGGGGTGGTCAGAGACCCAGTACTTC	CASSEPRGWSEEGWSETQYF
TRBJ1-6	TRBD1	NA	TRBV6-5	TGTGCCAGCAGGACAGGGTGGATTACACCCCTCCACTTT	CASRTGWITPLHF
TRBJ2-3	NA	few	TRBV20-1	TGCAGTGCTAGAGATCGAATGGTTTCTGGAACTAGCACAGATACGCAGTATTTT	CSARDRMVSGTSTDTQYF
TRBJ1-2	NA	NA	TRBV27	TGTGCCAGCAGTTTATATCCCTCCGGGCAAGGCTACACCTTC	CASSLYPSGQGYTF
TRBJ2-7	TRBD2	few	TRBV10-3	TGTGCCATCAGTGAGTCAATAGCGGGCTCTTCCTACGAGCAGTACTTC	CAISESIAGSSYEQYF
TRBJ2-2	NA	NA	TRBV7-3	TGTGCCAGCAGGGGCGGCGGGACTCTAAACACCGGGGAGCTGTTTTTT	CASRGGGTLNTGELFF
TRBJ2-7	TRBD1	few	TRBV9	TGTGCCAGCAGCGATGGGACAGCGACCTACGAGCAGTACTTC	CASSDGTATYEQYF
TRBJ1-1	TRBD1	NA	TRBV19	TGTGCCAGTAACCCGGACAGGATGAACACTGAAGCTTTCTTT	CASNPDRMNTEAFF
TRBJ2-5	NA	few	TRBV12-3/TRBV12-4	TGTGCCAGCAGTCCCTTGGGGACAGAGACCCAGTACTTC	CASSPLGTETQYF
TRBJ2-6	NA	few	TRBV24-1	TGTGCCACCAGTGAGAGAAGGACGAACTCTGGGGCCAACGTCCTGACTTTC	CATSERRTNSGANVLTF
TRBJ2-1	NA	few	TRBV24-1	TGTGCCACCAGTGCCTTGACTAGTATTGAGCAGTTCTTC	CATSALTSIEQFF
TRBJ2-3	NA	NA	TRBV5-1	TGCGCCAGCAGCTTGTCCAGAGCCACAGATACGCAGTATTTT	CASSLSRATDTQYF
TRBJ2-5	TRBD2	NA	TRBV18	TGTGCCAGCTCACCAGGGACTAGCGGGGGTGGAGAGACCCAGTACTTC	CASSPGTSGGGETQYF
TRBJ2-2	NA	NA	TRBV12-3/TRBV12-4	TGTGCCAGCAGTTTAGCGCTGGGGGGACCGAACACCGGGGAGCTGTTTTTT	CASSLALGGPNTGELFF
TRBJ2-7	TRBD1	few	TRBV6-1	TGTGCCAGCAGGAGACAGGGGGACAGCTCCTACGAGCAGTACTTC	CASRRQGDSSYEQYF
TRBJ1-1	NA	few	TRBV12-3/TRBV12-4	TGTGCCAGCAGTTTTTCAGGTAACATGAACACTGAAGCTTTCTTT	CASSFSGNMNTEAFF
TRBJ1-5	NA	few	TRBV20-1	TGCAGTGCTAGCGGTGGGGGGCCCCAGCATTTT	CSASGGGPQHF
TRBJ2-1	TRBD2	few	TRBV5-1	TGCGCCAGCAGCCAGACTAGCGGGCGAAGCAATGAGCAGTTCTTC	CASSQTSGRSNEQFF
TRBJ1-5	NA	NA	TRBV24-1	TGTGCCACCAGTGAAGGTGAGGGCAATCAGCCCCAGCATTTT	CATSEGEGNQPQHF
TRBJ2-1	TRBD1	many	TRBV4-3	TGCGCCAGCAGCCAAGATCAAGGGACAGGGTTCAATGAGCAGTTCTTC	CASSQDQGTGFNEQFF
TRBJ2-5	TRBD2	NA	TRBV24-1	TGTGCCACCAGTGATTCGTTTCGCCGGGGAGGGCAAGAGACCCAGTACTTC	CATSDSFRRGGQETQYF
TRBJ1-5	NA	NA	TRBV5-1	TGCGCCAGCAGCTTCGGGTATGGGCCCAATCAGCCCCAGCATTTT	CASSFGYGPNQPQHF
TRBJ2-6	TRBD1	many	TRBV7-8	TGTGCCAGCAGTTCGGGGACAGGGAAAGGCCTCTCTGGGGCCAACGTCCTGACTTTC	CASSSGTGKGLSGANVLTF
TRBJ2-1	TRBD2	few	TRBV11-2	TGTGCCAGCAGCCTCTCAACTAGCGGGATCACTGAGCAGTTCTTC	CASSLSTSGITEQFF
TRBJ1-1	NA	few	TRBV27	TGTGCCAGCAGTTCGGGGGTTTACACTGAAGCTTTCTTT	CASSSGVYTEAFF
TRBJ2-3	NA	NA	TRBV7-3	TGTGCCAGCAGCTCCCGGGGGTTAGATACGCAGTATTTT	CASSSRGLDTQYF
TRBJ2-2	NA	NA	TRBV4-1	TGCGCCAGCAGCCAAGGTTGGGGGGCCGGGGAGCTGTTTTTT	CASSQGWGAGELFF
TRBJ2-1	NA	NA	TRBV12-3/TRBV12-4	TGTGCCAGCAGTAGGGACCCTCCGGAGCAGTTCTTC	CASSRDPPEQFF
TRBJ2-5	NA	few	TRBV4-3	TGCGCCAGCAGCCAAGATCCCTCCATCATTGCGGAGACAGAAGAGACCCAGTACTTC	CASSQDPSIIAETEETQYF
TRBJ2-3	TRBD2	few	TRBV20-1	TGCAGTGCACCTCGGAGTAGCGGGGCCCGCACAGATACGCAGTATTTT	CSAPRSSGARTDTQYF
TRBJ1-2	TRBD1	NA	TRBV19	TGTGCCAGTAGGGGACAGGGCGTTCCCTATGGCTACACCTTC	CASRGQGVPYGYTF
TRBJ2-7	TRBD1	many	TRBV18	TGTGCCAGCAGTCCGCGACAGGGGACCTACGAGCAGTACTTC	CASSPRQGTYEQYF
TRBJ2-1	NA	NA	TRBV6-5	TGTGCCAGCAGGAAATCCGGGACTTTCAATGAGCAGTTCTTC	CASRKSGTFNEQFF
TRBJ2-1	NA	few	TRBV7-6	TGTGCCAGCAGCTTAGGACTAGTCCTGTACAATGAGCAGTTCTTC	CASSLGLVLYNEQFF
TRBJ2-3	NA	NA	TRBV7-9	TGTGCCAGCAGCTTAGCTTCCTTGACTCAACCTAGCACAGATACGCAGTATTTT	CASSLASLTQPSTDTQYF
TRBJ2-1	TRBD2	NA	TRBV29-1	TGCGAGGCGGGAGGGCCTAGTGAGCAGTTCTTC	CEAGGPSEQFF
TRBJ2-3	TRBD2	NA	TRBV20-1	TGCAGTGCTAGAGATATAACTAGCGGCACAGATACGCAGTATTTT	CSARDITSGTDTQYF